The 20 T cell receptor beta chains below come from one sample, sequenced in a study of cytomegalovirus exposure and HLA in healthy donors. Vbeta (60) and Jbeta (13) primers were used in the PCR. Sequencing was performed with immunoSEQ multiplex PCR; in TCRdb, only in-frame clones are kept and a portion is missing. The sample holds some 110,000 clones, approximately 80% seen once. Sequencing was performed on PBMCs. These receptor sequences come from a man aged 50 or older in good health and CMV-seronegative.

With regard to this clone: Other DNA sequences in the sample encode the same CDR3. The chain combines TRBV18 with TRBJ2-1; 9 positions agree with TRBD1. Germline CDR1 is KGHSH and CDR2 is LQKENI. V shed 6 bases and J 1 base; nucleotides not matched to a gene: 4. The CDR3 sequence is 15 residues long. CDR3 DNA: TGTGCCAGCTCCCCCGGGACAGGGTCCTACAATGAGCAGTTCTTC. Protein: CASSPGTGSYNEQFF.

This clone was counted between two and nine times. The chain links TRBV10-3 to TRBJ1-2; maybe TRBD1 (6 bases). Trimming shortened V by 5 bases and J by 6 bases, and 13 bases separated the two germline ends. The CDR3 totals 13 residues. Germline V gene data show CDR1 as ENHRY and CDR2 as SYGVKD. CDR3 residues: CAISKQGGDGYTF. In DNA, the CDR3 is TGTGCCATCAGTAAACAGGGAGGGGATGGCTACACCTTC.

V and J are TRBV2 and TRBJ2-2; 9 positions agree with TRBD1. CDR3 size: 12 residues. With 11 bases clipped from V and 6 bases from J, the junction kept 4 bases outside the gene matches. Germline V CDR1 and CDR2: SNHLY, FYNNEI. The CDR3 spells CASGQGAGELFF. For the CDR3, the DNA is TGTGCCTCGGGACAGGGAGCCGGGGAGCTGTTTTTT.

V and J are TRBV5-4 and TRBJ2-1; 8 nucleotides align to TRBD1. The CDR3 consists of 13 residues. The junction had 6 bases not matched to a gene; V was cut back by 0 bases and J by 13 bases. Looked up from germline, CDR1 is SGHNT and CDR2 is YYREEE (reference sequence). The CDR3 is CASSLAGQVSQFF. In DNA form, the CDR3 reads TGTGCCAGCAGCTTGGCGGGACAGGTATCCCAGTTCTTC.

The chain joins TRBV2 to TRBJ1-5; 7 bases match TRBD1. This CDR3 is 14 amino acids long. Looked up from germline, CDR1 is SNHLY and CDR2 is FYNNEI. The V and J ends lost 8 bases and 3 bases, in that order; junction bases with no gene match: 7. For the CDR3, the DNA is TGTGCCAGCTCGTCAGACAGGGACAATCAGCCCCAGCATTTT. Translating gives CASSSDRDNQPQHF.

V gene TRBV21-1 combines with J gene TRBJ2-1; the listed D gene, TRBD1, was not tested against the DNA. TRBV21-1 is recorded as a pseudogene. The CDR3 spans 16 residues. This chain's CDR3 is CASIGQFFSKNNEQFF. The CDR3 region has the DNA TGTGCCAGCATCGGACAATTTTTTTCGAAAAACAATGAGCAGTTCTTC.

As regards this clone: One end of the junction does not line up with germline, which may come from a read error. The chain combines TRBV7-9 with TRBJ2-2; D perhaps matches TRBD2 (7 bases). Germline values: CDR1 SEHNR, CDR2 FQNEAQ (reference sequence). The CDR3 loop spans 16 amino acids. Here the CDR3 reads CSSRRGAGHLVGELFF. CDR3 nucleotides: TGTTCCAGCAGGAGAGGAGCGGGACATTTGGTCGGGGAGCTGTTTTTT.

V and J are TRBV5-1 and TRBJ1-1; maybe TRBD1 (5 bases). CDR1 SGHRS and CDR2 YFSETQ come from the germline V gene. The ends were cut back, 4 bases at V and 1 base at J, with 14 bases in the middle. The CDR3 consists of 15 residues. CDR3 nucleotides: TGCGCCAGCAGCCTGACAGCTCCAGGGAACACTGAAGCTTTCTTT. It codes for CASSLTAPGNTEAFF.

The rearrangement joins TRBV5-5 to TRBJ1-5; 9 positions match TRBD1. Germline trimming cut 4 bases from V and 6 bases from J; bases unmatched to any gene: 5. The length of the CDR3 is 14 residues. From germline, CDR1 is SGHKS and CDR2 YYEKEE (reference sequence). The CDR3 here is CASSENRGPQPQHF. The CDR3 nucleotides are TGTGCCAGCAGCGAAAACAGGGGGCCTCAGCCCCAGCATTTT.

This clone was counted between two and nine times. This chain links TRBV6-5 with TRBJ1-2; 7 bases fit TRBD1. This CDR3 spans 16 amino acids. The V gene's germline CDR1 is MNHEY and CDR2 SVGAGI. The J segment lost 3 bases and the V segment lost 2 bases, leaving 9 bases of the junction unmatched. The CDR3 nucleotides read TGTGCCAGCAGTTACCGACAGGGTCAAGATCACTATGGCTACACCTTC. Translating it yields CASSYRQGQDHYGYTF.

Details on this clone: A read error may produce the germline difference seen at one junction end. The chain links TRBV7-9 to TRBJ1-3, with no clear D. In germline, CDR1 is SEHNR, CDR2 FQNEAQ (reference sequence). The CDR3 consists of 13 residues. The CDR3 spells CSSRSQTGNTIYF. CDR3 coding DNA: TGTTCCAGCAGGTCCCAAACTGGAAACACCATATATTTT.

The J gene is TRBJ1-2, the V gene TRBV29-1; the D gene is possibly TRBD1 (6 bases). The V and J ends lost 6 bases and 4 bases respectively, with 30 bases between them. The CDR3 runs to 18 residues. CDR1 is SQVTM, CDR2 ANQGSEA, per germline. The chain's CDR3 is CSVGVGWAGVNEGYGYTF. The CDR3 DNA sequence: TGCAGCGTCGGGGTTGGGTGGGCAGGGGTGAATGAGGGCTATGGCTACACCTTC. Drawing the rest from reference TRBV29-1 and TRBJ1-2, the complete variable domain is SAVISQKPSRDICQRGTSLTIQCQVDSQVTMMFWYRQQPGQSLTLIATANQGSEATYESGFVIDKFPISRPNLTFSTLTVSNMSPEDSSIYLCSVGVGWAGVNEGYGYTFGSGTRLTVV.

The rearrangement links TRBV11-2 to TRBJ2-7; 8 nucleotides align to TRBD1. This CDR3 is 17 amino acids long. The V gene's germline CDR1 is SGHAT and CDR2 FQNNGV. J gave up 1 base and V 1 base, and 9 bases lay outside the gene matches. As DNA, the CDR3 is TGTGCCAGCAGCTTAGGGACAGGGATAAAGCGGTCCTACGAGCAGTACTTC. Its protein is CASSLGTGIKRSYEQYF.

Worth noting for this clone: One end of the junction is discordant with germline, which a read error may explain. This sequence joins TRBV7-9 and TRBJ1-4; no reliable D call. Germline assignment: CDR1 SEHNR and CDR2 FQNEAQ (reference sequence). This CDR3 spans 14 amino acids. The DNA of the CDR3 is TGTTCCAGCAGCATCGGGGAAAGTAATGAAAAACTGTTTTTT. Amino acids: CSSSIGESNEKLFF.

The V gene is TRBV7-8, the J gene TRBJ2-7, with D maybe TRBD2 (6 bases). The CDR3 is made up of 14 amino acids. Germline V gene sequence: CDR1 SGHVS, CDR2 FQNEAQ. Trimming cost V 5 bases and J 0 bases, with 11 bases left between them. CDR3 sequence reads: CASSPGLISYEQYF. CDR3 coding DNA: TGTGCCAGCAGCCCAGGACTAATCTCCTACGAGCAGTACTTC.

This rearrangement joins TRBV29-1 to TRBJ1-4, with unresolved D. V was cut by 5 bases and J by 2 bases, with 9 bases left in between. The CDR3 runs 13 residues. Germline lookup yields CDR1 SQVTM and CDR2 ANQGSEA. Here the CDR3 reads CSVRGITNEKLFF. The CDR3 DNA reads as TGCAGCGTTAGAGGGATTACTAATGAAAAACTGTTTTTT.

V and J are TRBV6-1 and TRBJ1-3, with 8 bases aligning to TRBD1. The CDR3 is 17 residues long. Trimming cost V 4 bases and J 0 bases; bases outside gene matches: 8. Per the germline V gene, CDR1 is MNHNS and CDR2 is SASEGT. The CDR3 reads CASSGRTGRTSGNTIYF. The CDR3 nucleotides are TGTGCCAGCAGTGGACGGACAGGGCGAACCTCTGGAAACACCATATATTTT.

V is TRBV30 and J is TRBJ1-2; maybe TRBD1 (5 bases). The length of the CDR3 is 15 residues. CDR1 and CDR2 (germline): GTSNPN, SVGIG (reference sequence). Trimming left V 0 bases short and J 4 bases short, with 15 bases between. The CDR3 DNA is TGTGCCTGGAGTGTAAATGGAGGGGAAGGCTATGGCTACACCTTC. Protein sequence: CAWSVNGGEGYGYTF.

The CDR3 coding sequence is TGTGCCAGCAGCGTAGCAGGGGCGAACACCAATGAGCAGTTCTTC. It specifies CASSVAGANTNEQFF. V gene TRBV9 combines with J gene TRBJ2-1; D is perhaps TRBD1 (6 bases). Trimming cost V 0 bases and J 6 bases, with 13 bases left between them. The CDR3 spans 15 residues. CDR1 is SGDLS and CDR2 is YYNGEE in the germline V gene.

The J gene is TRBJ2-3, the V gene TRBV28; TRBD1 aligns across 9 bases. The CDR3 contains 19 residues. The germline CDR1 and CDR2 sequences are MDHEN and SYDVKM. With 3 bases clipped from V and 2 bases from J, the junction kept 15 bases outside the gene matches. The CDR3 spells CASSFLPVGQGPITDTQYF. The CDR3 nucleotides are TGTGCCAGCAGTTTCCTGCCCGTGGGACAGGGACCTATCACAGATACGCAGTATTTT.